This TCR beta chain was identified during a study of CD8 T cells in Susac syndrome. RNA amounts of about 0.5 to 1 ug underwent reverse transcription with random hexamers. Across 54 Vbeta and 13 Jbeta, immunoSEQ multiplex PCR amplified TCR beta CDR3. Each CDR3 protein is one row after TCRdb ran MiXCR on the immunoSEQ multiplex PCR reads. The data show 200,000 to 300,000 distinct CDR3 sequences, roughly 93% seen once. The receptor was derived from a human donor with multiple sclerosis. The sample was CD4+ T cells from PBMCs.

The CDR3 coding sequence is TGTGCCAGCAGTTGGGTCTCTGACACAGATACGCAGTATTTT. Amino acid sequence: CASSWVSDTDTQYF. This chain links TRBV7-9 with TRBJ2-3; D is uncertain. CDR1 and CDR2 (germline): SEHNR, FQNEAQ (reference sequence). Trimming took off 6 bases at V and 2 bases at J, with 12 bases between the two ends. The CDR3 runs 14 residues.